These 3 T cell receptor beta chains share one sample of origin, sequenced in a study of T cell responses to AZD1222 COVID-19 vaccine. The table came from immunoSEQ multiplex PCR; TCRdb's copy has only in-frame clones and leaves some out. The sample has about 140,000 clones; 75% to 95% are singletons. The sequences come from peripheral blood, collected 28 days after the second dose of the MenACWY control vaccine. Receptors originate from an adult who received the MenACWY meningococcal vaccine as a control.

The chain couples TRBV6-5 to TRBJ1-6; D gene uncertain. Deletions cut 7 bases from V and 10 bases from J, with 17 bases between. CDR3 length equals 14 residues. Looked up from germline, CDR1 is MNHEY and CDR2 is SVGAGI. CDR3 DNA: TGTGCCAGCAATCAAGAGGGAGTTCGGTCACCCCTCCACTTT. Its protein product is CASNQEGVRSPLHF.

The chain links TRBV3-1 (or the pseudogene TRBV3-2) to TRBJ2-7; perhaps TRBD1 as D (6 bases). The CDR3 extends over 15 amino acids. Per the germline V gene, CDR1 is LGHDT and CDR2 is YNNKEL (reference sequence). V shed 2 bases and J shed 5 bases, with 16 bases lying between them. Here the CDR3 DNA reads TGTGCCAGCAGCCAACTAATACAGGGACGGGACGAGCAGTACTTC. Its translation is CASSQLIQGRDEQYF.

The chain uses TRBV2 and TRBJ2-7, with D possibly TRBD2 on 6 matching bases. With 4 bases removed from V and 5 bases from J, the gap between germline ends came to 21 bases. Germline V CDR1 and CDR2: SNHLY, FYNNEI. The length of the CDR3 is 16 residues. The CDR3, as DNA: TGTGCCAGCAGTGGATTGCTGGGGGACTCGGGGGACGAGCAGTACTTC. Protein sequence: CASSGLLGDSGDEQYF.